The T cell receptor beta chain described here comes from a study of T cell repertoires in cytomegalovirus infection. Study information: Carrying CMV and the relevant HLA type showed in public TCR beta signatures.

One entry per CDR3 protein, called by TCRdb with MiXCR from the reads. The data show hundreds of thousands of distinct CDR3 sequences, 11% seen once. Germline values: CDR1 DFQATT, CDR2 SNEGSKA (reference sequence). Trimming removed 6 bases at V and 2 bases at J, with 18 bases between. CDR3 size: 15 residues. There are many counts of this clonotype. Sequencing input: PBMCs. The gene calls are TRBV20-1 and TRBJ2-3, with TRBD2 as a possible D gene (6 bases). The sequence was obtained from a human donor in good health (CMV status not recorded). Some clones in this sample may be carry-over from other donors' samples. CDR3 sequence: CSAPPAAGFTDTQYF. DNA of the CDR3: TGCAGTGCCCCGCCTGCAGCGGGTTTCACAGATACGCAGTATTTT.